This T cell receptor beta chain was documented in a study of molecular identifiers for immune sequencing clone quantification. Across the whole study: Naive CD8 RNA (roughly 20,000 or 100,000 cells) was divided into five aliquots, with four sequenced.

It was from 20,000 to 1,000,000 sorted cells, with 10%, 30% or 50% RNA, that naive CD8 libraries came. Findings and limits, study-wide: Over 99% of effector molecules, yet under 1% of naive-cell molecules, were held by clones above 20 RNA copies.

The V segment lost 7 bases and the J segment 5 bases; nucleotides outside the gene matches: 8. CDR3 length equals 14 residues. This clonotype was recorded many times. No antigen is known for it. Previously described methods and listed TCR primers were employed for the bulk TCR libraries. In TCRdb, the PCR reads were re-called with MiXCR into one record per CDR3 protein. The sample has just under 650,000 distinct CDR3 sequences, 20% seen once; the top ten hold 0.75% to 0.95%. The source is a human donor in good health. Some libraries in this study had Jurkat cell RNA spiked in. Sequencing was done on a sample of naive CD8+ T cells from blood, with Jurkat cell RNA spiked in. Regarding subset: FACS-sorted CD8+CD4-CCR7+CD45RA+ naive T cells. The chain uses TRBV12-3 or TRBV12-4 and TRBJ2-3, with 8 positions matching TRBD1. In DNA, the CDR3 is TGTGCCAGCATCCGACAGGGGTATCAAGATACGCAGTATTTT. This codes for CASIRQGYQDTQYF.